This entry lists 6 T cell receptor beta chains sequenced from one sample in a study of blood T cell repertoires in COVID-19. Generated by immunoSEQ multiplex PCR, the TCRdb table keeps only in-frame clones and is missing some. The sample lists around 69,000 clones, roughly 82% seen once, with roughly 2% in the top ten. The sample taken for sequencing was peripheral blood. Every receptor here comes from a woman aged 55-70 years with acute or convalescent COVID-19.

The chain couples TRBV6-1 to TRBJ1-2, with unresolved D. The V gene lost 2 bases and the J gene lost 0 bases, with 10 bases spanning the gap. In germline, CDR1 is MNHNS, CDR2 SASEGT. CDR3 size: 15 residues. CDR3 coding DNA: TGTGCCAGCAGTGAAATTTCTGGGCCTAACTATGGCTACACCTTC. Translation: CASSEISGPNYGYTF.

J is TRBJ1-6 and V is TRBV28, with 8 bases aligning to TRBD1. Losses at the gene ends were 1 base for V and 7 bases for J; bases not matched to a gene: 0. In germline, CDR1 is MDHEN, CDR2 SYDVKM. The CDR3 has 14 amino acids. In DNA form, the CDR3 reads TGTGCCAGCAGTTTATACAGGGGGAATTCACCCCTCCACTTT. Translation: CASSLYRGNSPLHF.

The chain links TRBV27 to TRBJ2-7, with D possibly TRBD1 on 6 matching bases. The CDR3 is made up of 14 amino acids. Germline V CDR1 and CDR2: MNHEY, SMNVEV (reference sequence). Trimming removed 8 bases from V and 2 bases from J, with 16 bases in between. The CDR3 sequence is CASSRTGTPYEQYF. The CDR3 DNA follows: TGTGCCAGCTCAAGAACCGGGACACCCTACGAGCAGTACTTC.

J is TRBJ2-5 and V is TRBV2; 8 bases line up with TRBD2. The germline V gene has CDR1 SNHLY and CDR2 FYNNEI. The CDR3 has 13 amino acids. The V and J ends lost 9 bases and 3 bases, in that order; junction bases with no gene match: 6. CDR3 coding DNA: TGTGCCAGGGGGACTAGAGGGGAAGAGACCCAGTACTTC. As protein: CARGTRGEETQYF.

The chain joins TRBV4-1 to TRBJ1-2, with TRBD1 matching 8 bases. Germline lookup yields CDR1 MGHRA and CDR2 YSYEKL. V was pared by 6 bases and J by 0 bases, with 3 bases of the junction left unmatched. The CDR3 totals 14 residues. CDR3 sequence: CASSRQGTNYGYTF. The DNA for the CDR3 is TGCGCCAGCAGTCGACAGGGGACTAACTATGGCTACACCTTC.

The chain uses TRBV4-2 and TRBJ1-2; 10 positions agree with TRBD1. V was pared by 0 bases and J by 3 bases, with 19 bases of the junction left unmatched. Germline V gene sequence: CDR1 LGHNA, CDR2 YNFKEQ. The CDR3 length is 21 residues. This CDR3 is CASSQDAVNRDRGRSHYGYTF. CDR3 DNA sequence: TGTGCCAGCAGCCAAGATGCAGTAAATCGGGACAGGGGACGATCCCACTATGGCTACACCTTC.